Below, 10 T cell receptor beta chains from the same sample are listed, as sequenced in a study of identical twins. From the 5' RACE reads, TCRdb called clonotypes with MiXCR, one entry per CDR3 protein. The sample lists approximately 240,000 distinct CDR3 sequences, 11% to 15% occurring once. Sequencing was carried out using memory (CD45RO+) T cells sorted from blood. All receptors derive from a woman younger than 30 in good health.

The V gene is TRBV5-6, the J gene TRBJ2-3; 7 bases are a match to TRBD1. Germline CDR1 reads SGHDT; CDR2 reads YYEEEE. The CDR3 is made up of 14 amino acids. V gave up 4 bases and J gave up 2 bases; unmatched junction bases: 4. The CDR3 sequence: CASSLGQLTDTQYF. The CDR3 bases are TGTGCCAGCAGCCTGGGACAGCTCACAGATACGCAGTATTTT.

The CDR3 here is CASSLDLTSPEQFF. The CDR3 coding sequence is TGTGCCAGCAGCTTGGACCTAACTAGCCCAGAGCAGTTCTTC. The chain couples TRBV11-2 to TRBJ2-1; TRBD2 might be the D (6 bases). V was pared by 3 bases and J by 10 bases, with 16 bases between. The CDR3 spans 14 residues. Germline V lookup: CDR1 SGHAT, CDR2 FQNNGV.

This clonotype was seen a few times. The chain employs TRBV3-1 and TRBJ1-6; 7 nucleotides line up with TRBD1. Germline CDR1 reads LGHDT; CDR2 reads YNNKEL (reference sequence). This CDR3 has 15 residues. The V and J ends lost 6 bases and 7 bases, in that order; junction bases with no gene match: 9. DNA for the CDR3: TGTGCCAGCAGAGAACGGGGGGACAGCAATTCACCCCTCCACTTT. This gives the protein CASRERGDSNSPLHF. The full variable domain, completed using reference TRBV3-1 and TRBJ1-6, is DTAVSQTPKYLVTQMGNDKSIKCEQNLGHDTMYWYKQDSKKFLKIMFSYNNKELIINETVPNRFSPKSPDKAHLNLHINSLELGDSAVYFCASRERGDSNSPLHFGNGTRLTVT.

This rearrangement joins TRBV10-1 to TRBJ2-3; no clear D. CDR1 and CDR2 from the germline V gene are WNHNN and SYGVQD (reference sequence). The CDR3 spans 15 residues. V dropped 2 bases and J dropped 6 bases, with 15 bases sitting between them. CDR3 protein: CASSEQVYRQDTQYF. The CDR3 region has the DNA TGCGCCAGCAGTGAGCAAGTGTATAGGCAGGATACGCAGTATTTT.

The gene calls are TRBV12-3 or TRBV12-4 and TRBJ2-2, with 7 positions matching TRBD1. V was pared by 6 bases and J by 4 bases, with 5 bases of the junction left unmatched. The CDR3 runs 14 residues. In DNA, the CDR3 is TGTGCCAGCAGCCCTTACAGGGGCACCGGGGAGCTGTTTTTT. This codes for CASSPYRGTGELFF.

This chain joins TRBV20-1 and TRBJ1-4; D possibly corresponds to TRBD1 (5 bases). Trimming shortened V by 0 bases and J by 7 bases, and 15 bases separated the two germline ends. CDR3 length equals 15 residues. Per germline, CDR1 DFQATT and CDR2 SNEGSKA (reference sequence). The CDR3 bases are TGCAGTGCTAGAGATCGGGGCGGAGCGGGTGAAAAACTGTTTTTT. Translated, it gives CSARDRGGAGEKLFF.

This clonotype has only a few counts. J is TRBJ2-7 and V is TRBV27, with 11 bases matching TRBD2. V was pared by 5 bases and J by 2 bases, with 5 bases of the junction left unmatched. The V gene's germline CDR1 is MNHEY and CDR2 SMNVEV (reference sequence). The CDR3 has 15 amino acids. The CDR3 DNA reads as TGTGCCAGCAGTGTGGGACTAGCGGAGACCTACGAGCAGTACTTC. This codes for CASSVGLAETYEQYF.

This clonotype came up a few times. The rearrangement uses TRBV20-1 and TRBJ2-7, with 7 bases identical to TRBD1. Germline V gene data show CDR1 as DFQATT and CDR2 as SNEGSKA (reference sequence). V lost 6 bases to trimming and J lost 0 bases; unmatched junction nucleotides: 5. There are 13 residues in the CDR3. The CDR3 DNA sequence: TGCAGTGCCCCCGGGACAGACTCCTACGAGCAGTACTTC. Its translation: CSAPGTDSYEQYF.

This chain links TRBV29-1 with TRBJ2-1; perhaps TRBD1 as D (6 bases). Germline CDR1 and CDR2: SQVTM and ANQGSEA. The CDR3 is made up of 13 amino acids. V was clipped by 7 bases and J by 0 bases, with 10 bases between them. The CDR3 region has the DNA TGCAGCGCACAGGGCCACTCCTACAATGAGCAGTTCTTC. Translation: CSAQGHSYNEQFF.

As regards this clonotype: A much larger clone sits a single nucleotide away, making a read error possible. The chain carries TRBV7-9 and TRBJ2-3; the D is unclear. The CDR3 is 10 residues long. V was pared by 5 bases and J by 3 bases, with 0 bases between. CDR1 and CDR2 from the germline V gene are SEHNR and FQNEAQ (reference sequence). The CDR3 sequence is CASSTDTQYF. CDR3 sequence (DNA): TGTGCCAGCAGCACAGATACGCAGTATTTT.